Below, 27 T cell receptor beta chains from the same sample are listed, as sequenced in a study of blood T cell repertoires in COVID-19. Here immunoSEQ multiplex PCR was the method, and the copy in TCRdb shows in-frame clones only, minus some. Of roughly 150,000 clones in the sample, 70% to 90% were seen once. Sequencing input: PBMCs or T cells enriched from blood (not recorded which). The source is a woman in her 40s who had recovered from COVID-19.

This clone occurred once. The J gene is TRBJ2-1, the V gene TRBV10-3, with 8 positions matching TRBD2. The CDR3 contains 16 residues. The trim removed 0 bases at V and 9 bases at J, leaving 10 bases unmatched. In germline, CDR1 is ENHRY, CDR2 SYGVKD. CDR3: CAISESRSGGAGEQFF. The CDR3 region has the DNA TGTGCCATCAGTGAGTCGAGGAGCGGGGGAGCGGGTGAGCAGTTCTTC.

The chain combines TRBV4-1 with TRBJ2-7; possible D gene TRBD1, 6 bases. CDR1 MGHRA and CDR2 YSYEKL come from the germline V gene. With 1 base removed from V and 3 bases from J, the gap between germline ends came to 19 bases. The CDR3 totals 17 residues. The CDR3 is CASSQVHYGQRSYEQYF. CDR3 nucleotide sequence: TGCGCCAGCAGCCAAGTTCACTACGGACAGCGGAGCTACGAGCAGTACTTC.

This sequence joins TRBV5-4 and TRBJ2-1; 11 bases align to TRBD2. The trim removed 6 bases at V and 6 bases at J, leaving 5 bases unmatched. This CDR3 spans 14 amino acids. Germline V gene lookup returns CDR1 SGHNT and CDR2 YYREEE (reference sequence). The CDR3 is CASNPGLAANEQFF. Written as DNA, the CDR3 is TGTGCCAGCAACCCGGGACTAGCGGCCAATGAGCAGTTCTTC.

This clone was seen a few times. The chain employs TRBV3-1 (or the pseudogene TRBV3-2) and TRBJ1-2, with a possible D match to TRBD1 (5 bases). V lost 6 bases, J lost 4 bases, and 12 bases lay in between. The CDR3 runs 13 residues. CDR1 LGHDT and CDR2 YNNKEL come from the germline V gene (reference sequence). CDR3 DNA: TGTGCCAGCAGGCCCCCGGGGGGCTATGGCTACACCTTC. Translated, it gives CASRPPGGYGYTF.

This clone showed up just a few times. This chain joins TRBV7-9 and TRBJ2-7; D not resolved. Germline CDR1 is SEHNR and CDR2 is FQNEAQ (reference sequence). The CDR3 loop spans 14 amino acids. The V gene lost 5 bases and the J gene lost 0 bases, with 11 bases spanning the gap. CDR3 in amino acids: CASSQASGSYEQYF. As DNA, the CDR3 is TGTGCCAGCAGCCAGGCGTCCGGCTCCTACGAGCAGTACTTC.

For the CDR3, the DNA is TGTGCCAGCAGCTTGGGACTAGCGAACTACGAGCAGTACTTC. Residues: CASSLGLANYEQYF. V gene TRBV5-4 combines with J gene TRBJ2-7; 8 bases are a match to TRBD2. The CDR3 covers 14 residues. CDR1 SGHNT and CDR2 YYREEE come from the germline V gene (reference sequence). The junction had 2 bases not matched to a gene; V was cut back by 0 bases and J by 3 bases.

The chain uses TRBV4-1 and TRBJ1-2; D is possibly TRBD1 (6 bases). CDR1 MGHRA and CDR2 YSYEKL come from the germline V gene. Trimming left V 1 base short and J 2 bases short, with 8 bases between. The CDR3 runs to 14 residues. The CDR3 region has the DNA TGCGCCAGCAGCCAAGTCACAGGGAACTATGGCTACACCTTC. This codes for CASSQVTGNYGYTF.

The rearrangement joins TRBV4-1 to TRBJ1-5; 7 positions match TRBD1. The CDR3 extends over 15 amino acids. Germline V lookup: CDR1 MGHRA, CDR2 YSYEKL. Trimming took 4 bases from V and 6 from J; bases not matched to a gene: 9. The CDR3 DNA reads as TGCGCCAGCAGCCGCTCCGGGACAGCGGGTCAGCCCCAGCATTTT. This translates into CASSRSGTAGQPQHF.

This chain uses TRBV5-1 with TRBJ1-4; maybe TRBD1 (5 bases). The germline V gene encodes CDR1 SGHRS and CDR2 YFSETQ. With 4 bases removed from V and 2 bases from J, the gap between germline ends came to 6 bases. The CDR3 sequence is 13 residues long. CDR3 nucleotides: TGCGCCAGCAGCCAGGGCACTAATGAAAAACTGTTTTTT. Protein: CASSQGTNEKLFF.

This clone was picked up a small number of times. The chain couples TRBV11-3 to TRBJ2-1; D is perhaps TRBD2 (7 bases). This CDR3 comprises 19 residues. Germline CDR1 SGHNT, CDR2 YENEEA. Deletions cut 0 bases from V and 7 bases from J, with 25 bases between. The CDR3 protein is CASSLDQGPAGVGSNEQFF. For the CDR3, the DNA is TGTGCCAGCAGCTTAGATCAGGGGCCGGCGGGAGTTGGTTCGAATGAGCAGTTCTTC.

This clone was seen just once. The V and J genes are TRBV11-2 and TRBJ2-7; TRBD2 is a possible D gene (5 bases). The germline gives CDR1 SGHAT, CDR2 FQNNGV. This CDR3 is 11 amino acids long. V gave up 7 bases and J gave up 7 bases, with 11 bases separating them. The chain's CDR3 is CASIRRGEQYF. Written as DNA, the CDR3 is TGTGCCAGCATCCGACGGGGTGAGCAGTACTTC.

The chain joins TRBV3-1 (or the pseudogene TRBV3-2) to TRBJ1-1, with TRBD1 as a possible D gene (6 bases). This CDR3 spans 19 amino acids. V lost 0 bases and J lost 0, with 20 bases in between. Germline CDR1 is LGHDT and CDR2 is YNNKEL (reference sequence). CDR3 sequence reads: CASSQDFRYKGVMNTEAFF. CDR3 coding DNA: TGTGCCAGCAGCCAAGATTTCCGGTACAAGGGGGTCATGAACACTGAAGCTTTCTTT.

This clone appeared a few times. The CDR3 loop is CASRPNRGWGTEAFF. In nucleotides, the CDR3 is TGTGCCAGCAGGCCCAACAGGGGCTGGGGCACTGAAGCTTTCTTT. This chain connects TRBV27 to TRBJ1-1; 7 bases match TRBD1. The germline V gene has CDR1 MNHEY and CDR2 SMNVEV (reference sequence). This CDR3 comprises 15 residues. J gave up 4 bases and V 6 bases, and 11 bases lay outside the gene matches.

This chain links TRBV30 with TRBJ1-1; no definite D call. The length of the CDR3 is 11 residues. Germline assignment: CDR1 GTSNPN and CDR2 SVGIG (reference sequence). Trimming took off 5 bases at V and 3 bases at J, with 7 bases between the two ends. The CDR3 sequence: CAWERDTEAFF. In DNA form, the CDR3 reads TGTGCCTGGGAGCGGGACACTGAAGCTTTCTTT.

This sequence joins TRBV25-1 and TRBJ2-1, with 13 bases lining up with TRBD2. Per the germline V gene, CDR1 is MGHDK and CDR2 is SYGVNS. The CDR3 extends over 16 amino acids. J was trimmed by 10 bases and V by 4 bases; bases with no gene match: 10. CDR3 amino acids: CASSGGLAGAIIEQFF. In nucleotides, the CDR3 is TGTGCCAGCAGTGGCGGACTAGCGGGGGCCATAATAGAGCAGTTCTTC.

Only a few counts were recorded for this clone. The chain has TRBV2 and TRBJ1-3, with D hard to call. The CDR3 has 13 residues. The V end was cut by 7 bases, the J end by 0 bases, with 7 bases between. Looked up from germline, CDR1 is SNHLY and CDR2 is FYNNEI. The DNA of the CDR3 is TGTGCCAGCACTGTGTTCTCTGGAAACACCATATATTTT. Protein product: CASTVFSGNTIYF.

The chain couples TRBV14 to TRBJ2-7, with 13 positions matching TRBD2. From germline, CDR1 is SGHDN and CDR2 FVKESK. The V gene end was trimmed by 4 bases and the J gene end by 5 bases; junction bases not matched to a gene: 8. The CDR3 spans 16 residues. This CDR3 is CASSPRTSGGAHEQYF. CDR3 nucleotides: TGTGCCAGCAGCCCCCGAACTAGCGGGGGGGCCCACGAGCAGTACTTC.

The chain links TRBV27 to TRBJ1-6; D perhaps matches TRBD1 (5 bases). The CDR3 totals 15 residues. V was shortened by 6 bases and J by 7 bases, with 16 bases between the two germline ends. Germline loops: CDR1 MNHEY, CDR2 SMNVEV (reference sequence). The CDR3 is CASSLTGGWNSPLHF. CDR3 sequence (DNA): TGTGCCAGCAGCCTTACCGGGGGGTGGAATTCACCCCTCCACTTT.

CDR3 bases: TGTGCCAGCAGCCAACCCATCGGCCTAGCGGGTTTAGGGGGGCAGTTCTTC. It translates to CASSQPIGLAGLGGQFF. This chain uses TRBV3-1 (or the pseudogene TRBV3-2) with TRBJ2-1, with TRBD2 matching over 8 bases. Germline trimming cut 2 bases from V and 12 bases from J; bases unmatched to any gene: 18. CDR3 size: 17 residues. Germline V CDR1 and CDR2: LGHDT, YNNKEL (reference sequence).

This chain joins TRBV7-2 and TRBJ1-2; D not resolved. Trimming pared 3 bases from V and 4 bases from J, leaving 15 bases between. This CDR3 has 15 amino acids. CDR1 SGHTA and CDR2 FQGNSA come from the germline V gene. CDR3 DNA: TGTGCCAGCAGCTTGGGCTCGGGGTCTGGCTATGGCTACACCTTC. Its translation: CASSLGSGSGYGYTF.

The chain recombines TRBV7-2 with TRBJ2-1, with 15 bases aligning to TRBD2. The V and J ends lost 3 bases and 9 bases, in that order; junction bases with no gene match: 6. CDR1 and CDR2 (germline): SGHTA, FQGNSA. The CDR3 has 16 amino acids. CDR3 in amino acids: CASSLDGLAGGREQFF. The CDR3 nucleotides are TGTGCCAGCAGCTTGGATGGACTAGCGGGGGGGCGTGAGCAGTTCTTC.

The rearrangement uses TRBV9 and TRBJ2-2, with D possibly matching TRBD1 (5 bases). This CDR3 has 14 residues. The germline V and J ends were trimmed by 3 bases and 6 bases, with 12 bases remaining between them. Germline CDR1 SGDLS, CDR2 YYNGEE. CDR3 region: CASSAKTGPGELFF. CDR3 bases: TGTGCCAGCAGCGCAAAAACAGGCCCCGGGGAGCTGTTTTTT.

The chain carries TRBV12-2 and TRBJ1-5; the DNA was not used to check the table's D call, TRBD1. TRBV12-2 is a listed pseudogene. The CDR3 spans 23 residues. The CDR3 is CASRLAGVSSGQGGSRRNQPQHF. Here the CDR3 DNA reads TGTGCAAGTCGCTTAGCTGGCGTCAGCTCTGGTCAGGGCGGATCAAGGCGCAATCAGCCCCAGCATTTT.

The V call is TRBV7-9, the J call TRBJ1-1; D is undetermined. CDR3 length: 13 amino acids. The V end lost 5 bases, the J end lost 5 bases, and 12 bases lay between the germline ends. CDR1 SEHNR and CDR2 FQNEAQ come from the germline V gene (reference sequence). DNA of the CDR3: TGTGCCAGCAGCCCCCAATTAGAGACTGAAGCTTTCTTT. Translated, it gives CASSPQLETEAFF.

V gene TRBV30 combines with J gene TRBJ2-1, with a possible D match to TRBD1 (6 bases). The germline V gene has CDR1 GTSNPN and CDR2 SVGIG (reference sequence). CDR3 length: 15 residues. The V end lost 4 bases, the J end lost 7 bases, and 20 bases lay between the germline ends. CDR3 sequence (DNA): TGTGCCTGGAACTTAGGACAGCCCCTGCGTAATGAGCAGTTCTTC. It encodes CAWNLGQPLRNEQFF.

In this sample, this clone is large (0.1 to 1%). Other DNA sequences in this sample translate to the same CDR3. The rearrangement uses TRBV11-3 and TRBJ2-1, with TRBD2 matching over 10 bases. CDR1 is SGHNT, CDR2 YENEEA, per germline. CDR3 size: 16 residues. V lost 4 bases and J lost 0; bases outside the gene matches: 3. The CDR3 loop reads CASSSRTSGSYNEQFF. The CDR3 nucleotides are TGTGCCAGCAGCTCGCGGACTAGCGGCTCCTACAATGAGCAGTTCTTC.

This clone was seen more than once but under ten times. V and J are TRBV19 and TRBJ1-5, with TRBD1 matching 8 bases. Germline V gene sequence: CDR1 LNHDA, CDR2 SQIVND (reference sequence). The CDR3 runs to 16 residues. The J segment lost 3 bases and the V segment lost 3 bases, leaving 7 bases of the junction unmatched. The CDR3 sequence is CASSIWTGIINQPQHF. The CDR3 nucleotides are TGTGCCAGTAGTATTTGGACAGGGATCATCAATCAGCCCCAGCATTTT. Variable domain in full (rest from reference TRBV19 and TRBJ1-5): DGGITQSPKYLFRKEGQNVTLSCEQNLNHDAMYWYRQDPGQGLRLIYYSQIVNDFQKGDIAEGYSVSREKKESFPLTVTSAQKNPTAFYLCASSIWTGIINQPQHFGDGTRLSIL.